Listed below are T cell receptor beta chains from one sample, sequenced in a study of blood T cell repertoires in COVID-19. Only in-frame clones appear in the TCRdb table, and some are missing; sequencing was by immunoSEQ multiplex PCR. The table records 250,000 to 300,000 clones, 85% of them present only once. The source material was peripheral blood. The receptors stem from a middle-aged man with active or convalescent COVID-19. Both conserved end residues are trimmed from each CDR3. The listing skips clone size in some rows; elsewhere it reads once, few, many or a size class.

V,J,size,CDR3
TRBV5-6,TRBJ2-3,-,ASSLGGGTDTQY
TRBV19,TRBJ1-6,few,ATGTGGAYNSPLH
TRBV5-1,TRBJ2-7,-,ASSLGQGASEQY
TRBV30,TRBJ1-2,-,AWSVIQNYGYT
TRBV6-5,TRBJ1-1,-,ASSYRNTEAF
TRBV24-1,TRBJ1-2,-,ATSETGFNGYT
TRBV15,TRBJ2-6,-,ATSRDRQAGGSGANVLT
TRBV2,TRBJ2-2,once,ASTSLRGYTGELF
TRBV7-2,TRBJ2-3,-,ASSLVSLRTDTQY
TRBV11-2,TRBJ2-7,-,ASSPKGGGPYEQY
TRBV2,TRBJ2-7,-,ASSRTRGVYEQY
TRBV30,TRBJ2-5,-,AWSTEETQY
TRBV18,TRBJ2-1,few,ASSPLGAGGYNEQF
TRBV3-1/TRBV3-2,TRBJ2-7,-,ASSQEILSGHSSGRDYEQY
TRBV28,TRBJ1-2,-,ASMAGGSNYGYT
TRBV27,TRBJ2-3,-,ASANSVGTDTQY
TRBV11-2,TRBJ1-6,-,ASSLWDINSPLH
TRBV5-1,TRBJ1-3,-,ASSPGDPGNTIY
TRBV9,TRBJ2-1,-,ASSAGQGGYNEQF
TRBV12-3/TRBV12-4,TRBJ2-2,once,ASSLGVTGELF
TRBV28,TRBJ1-5,-,ASSYSPGTGGNQPQH
TRBV24-1,TRBJ1-5,-,ATSPTGINQPQH
TRBV6-1,TRBJ1-5,few,ASSEKKPSGTVYSNQPQH
TRBV6-5,TRBJ2-1,-,ASSYFDEQF
TRBV6-4,TRBJ1-1,-,ASSATGNTEAF
TRBV9,TRBJ2-2,-,ASSVASGRWDTGELF
TRBV18,TRBJ2-1,-,ASSPNRVLNEQF
TRBV7-9,TRBJ1-2,once,AMFADGYT
TRBV7-9,TRBJ2-5,-,ASSLLAGGREETQY
TRBV6-5,TRBJ2-2,-,ATLSVNTGELF
TRBV6-6,TRBJ2-7,-,ASSYSLEGAYEQY
TRBV4-2,TRBJ1-5,-,ASSPSGSNQPQH
TRBV6-2/TRBV6-3,TRBJ1-6,-,ASSYRGQRPLH
TRBV7-3,TRBJ1-6,-,ASSSTGGINSPLH
TRBV6-2/TRBV6-3,TRBJ2-7,-,ASSDTYEQY